A selection of T cell receptor beta chains follows, all from one sample in a study of T cells in Graves' hyperthyroidism and ophthalmopathy. MiXCR, applied by TCRdb to the multiplex PCR reads, yields one record per CDR3 protein. Of 100,000 to 140,000 distinct CDR3 sequences listed, more than 15% were seen once; the top ten hold about 40%. The sequenced sample consisted of blood. The source is a woman between 45 and 60 years old with Graves' hyperthyroidism. CDR3s leave out the opening cysteine and the closing phenylalanine or tryptophan. The order of the fields is V gene, J gene, D gene, CDR3 protein. D genes are given only for firm matches.

v_call: TRBV28; j_call: TRBJ1-2; d_call: -; cdr3_aa: ASSSLWTDYGYT
v_call: TRBV20-1; j_call: TRBJ2-1; d_call: TRBD2; cdr3_aa: SASGGTTDNEQF
v_call: TRBV20-1; j_call: TRBJ1-4; d_call: -; cdr3_aa: SAAQATTNEKLF
v_call: TRBV28; j_call: TRBJ1-1; d_call: -; cdr3_aa: ASRWGGWNTEAF
v_call: TRBV5-1; j_call: TRBJ2-1; d_call: TRBD1; cdr3_aa: ASTVSGQGYEQF
v_call: TRBV11-2; j_call: TRBJ2-1; d_call: -; cdr3_aa: ASSLGGQSEQF
v_call: TRBV5-6; j_call: TRBJ2-1; d_call: TRBD2; cdr3_aa: ASSLGGQGLAVNEQF
v_call: TRBV24-1; j_call: TRBJ2-1; d_call: TRBD2; cdr3_aa: ATSDLLAGDNEQF
v_call: TRBV28; j_call: TRBJ2-3; d_call: TRBD2; cdr3_aa: ASSLTSGSDTQY
v_call: TRBV24-1; j_call: TRBJ2-1; d_call: TRBD2; cdr3_aa: ATSEAGTSGRDEQF
v_call: TRBV6-5; j_call: TRBJ2-3; d_call: -; cdr3_aa: ASSYLVLDTQY
v_call: TRBV5-5; j_call: TRBJ2-1; d_call: TRBD2; cdr3_aa: ASSPRTSGTYNEQF
v_call: TRBV20-1; j_call: TRBJ1-2; d_call: TRBD1; cdr3_aa: SASGTEGYGYT
v_call: TRBV18; j_call: TRBJ2-7; d_call: TRBD1; cdr3_aa: ASSDRGTSYEQY
v_call: TRBV11-2; j_call: TRBJ2-5; d_call: TRBD2; cdr3_aa: ASRASGYQETQY
v_call: TRBV5-1; j_call: TRBJ2-1; d_call: TRBD2; cdr3_aa: ASRMGLAGYNEQF
v_call: TRBV20-1; j_call: TRBJ2-1; d_call: TRBD2; cdr3_aa: SAPGTGTSGPYNEQF
v_call: TRBV2; j_call: TRBJ1-5; d_call: -; cdr3_aa: ASRATGRSNQPQH
v_call: TRBV12-3/TRBV12-4; j_call: TRBJ2-5; d_call: TRBD1; cdr3_aa: ASSTGTGAPRETQY
v_call: TRBV7-3; j_call: TRBJ2-1; d_call: -; cdr3_aa: ASSLGMGNEQF
v_call: TRBV12-3/TRBV12-4; j_call: TRBJ2-1; d_call: -; cdr3_aa: ASSRILYNEQF
v_call: TRBV10-3; j_call: TRBJ2-3; d_call: TRBD2; cdr3_aa: AISGTSGSGPRADTQY
v_call: TRBV7-9; j_call: TRBJ1-2; d_call: -; cdr3_aa: ASSLSTGTQGYT
v_call: TRBV4-2; j_call: TRBJ2-3; d_call: TRBD2; cdr3_aa: ASSQVAGAADTQY
v_call: TRBV15; j_call: TRBJ2-7; d_call: -; cdr3_aa: ATSSGGGQAVTQY
v_call: TRBV13; j_call: TRBJ2-1; d_call: -; cdr3_aa: ASSTQRGEQF
v_call: TRBV24-1; j_call: TRBJ2-1; d_call: -; cdr3_aa: ATRTTGGRNEQF
v_call: TRBV20-1; j_call: TRBJ2-7; d_call: TRBD2; cdr3_aa: SAREGLAGYEQY
v_call: TRBV3-1; j_call: TRBJ2-5; d_call: TRBD2; cdr3_aa: ASSPQLAGGTETQY
v_call: TRBV7-8; j_call: TRBJ2-3; d_call: -; cdr3_aa: ASSLADSTDTQY
v_call: TRBV28; j_call: TRBJ1-1; d_call: -; cdr3_aa: ASSQINTEAF
v_call: TRBV11-2; j_call: TRBJ2-6; d_call: -; cdr3_aa: ASSQAWVGANVLT
v_call: TRBV3-1; j_call: TRBJ1-1; d_call: TRBD1; cdr3_aa: ASSLTGQGLRAF
v_call: TRBV24-1; j_call: TRBJ1-1; d_call: TRBD1; cdr3_aa: ATSGQGASTEAF
v_call: TRBV7-2; j_call: TRBJ2-1; d_call: -; cdr3_aa: ASSLSSRGNEQF
v_call: TRBV2; j_call: TRBJ1-2; d_call: TRBD1; cdr3_aa: ASRMTGVYGYT
v_call: TRBV20-1; j_call: TRBJ2-4; d_call: TRBD2; cdr3_aa: SAYLSGRAAKNIQY
v_call: TRBV7-9; j_call: TRBJ2-1; d_call: -; cdr3_aa: ASSLGNLTRYNEQF
v_call: TRBV6-1; j_call: TRBJ1-2; d_call: -; cdr3_aa: ASSREYNLHGYT
v_call: TRBV29-1; j_call: TRBJ2-1; d_call: TRBD2; cdr3_aa: SVWTSGKYNEQF
v_call: TRBV3-1; j_call: TRBJ1-5; d_call: -; cdr3_aa: ASSQDPLWGQPQH
v_call: TRBV20-1; j_call: TRBJ2-2; d_call: TRBD2; cdr3_aa: SAPPQGSGSGRGGELF
v_call: TRBV20-1; j_call: TRBJ2-7; d_call: -; cdr3_aa: SARDPAAKWSSYEQY
v_call: TRBV24-1; j_call: TRBJ2-5; d_call: TRBD2; cdr3_aa: ATGGTSGRRETQY
v_call: TRBV7-9; j_call: TRBJ1-4; d_call: TRBD1; cdr3_aa: ASSQPGTGKLF
v_call: TRBV27; j_call: TRBJ1-5; d_call: TRBD1; cdr3_aa: ASGTGEQPQH
v_call: TRBV18; j_call: TRBJ2-5; d_call: -; cdr3_aa: ASSPFGGGSETQY
v_call: TRBV19; j_call: TRBJ2-3; d_call: -; cdr3_aa: ASSTWETDTQY
v_call: TRBV12-3/TRBV12-4; j_call: TRBJ2-5; d_call: -; cdr3_aa: ASSLQRPAGGETQY
v_call: TRBV10-3; j_call: TRBJ2-1; d_call: -; cdr3_aa: AISDQGTLSNEQF
v_call: TRBV28; j_call: TRBJ2-3; d_call: TRBD2; cdr3_aa: ASSVWATSGSLDTQY
v_call: TRBV6-1; j_call: TRBJ1-5; d_call: TRBD1; cdr3_aa: ASSWDRVQPQH
v_call: TRBV3-1; j_call: TRBJ2-3; d_call: -; cdr3_aa: ASSQEATLSNTQY
v_call: TRBV29-1; j_call: TRBJ1-5; d_call: TRBD1; cdr3_aa: SVAGTGGDQPQH
v_call: TRBV5-5; j_call: TRBJ1-2; d_call: TRBD1; cdr3_aa: ASSSHTGAYGYT